This record looks at one T cell receptor beta chain sequence and its context. The donors, healthy Caucasians from Russia, were aged about 6 to 95. The record originates from a study of blood T cells in healthy people across ages. The germline gives CDR1 SQVTM, CDR2 ANQGSEA. The CDR3 sequence is 12 residues long. For the second PCR, which ran for roughly 6 to 12 cycles, a sample-barcoded 5' primer and a J-beta primer mix were used. In TCRdb, the 5' RACE reads were re-called with MiXCR into one record per CDR3 protein. The repertoire holds hundreds of thousands of distinct CDR3 sequences, about 25% seen once, with 9.4% in the top ten. This same sample was also taken into another study, of T cells of mothers and their children. That study adds: Using around 1.6 ug per 15 ul, all extracted RNA underwent cDNA synthesis. The second PCR's M1S primer added sample barcodes and 2-4 random nucleotides. Slightly higher but non-significant overlap marked related mother-child pairs versus unrelated pairs.

What was sequenced was blood. The V gene is TRBV29-1, the J gene TRBJ2-5; D call uncertain. The J call is uncertain, as TRBJ2-7 better fits the DNA end. This clonotype originated in a boy younger than 18 in good health. CDR3 residues: CSVVVPAYEQYF. The CDR3 nucleotides read TGCAGCGTTGTGGTCCCTGCCTACGAGCAGTACTTC.